This TCR beta chain was captured by sequencing in a study of T cell repertoires in cytomegalovirus infection (dated 2019 in TCRdb). At the level of the whole study: The HLA type of each donor mattered for the analysis, because public TCR beta signatures pointed to carriage of CMV infection along with the matching HLA type. Study-level results and caveats: The ex vivo response was dominated by HLA-C-restricted CMV-specific TCR beta clonotypes, which also provided the single most frequent clonotype in two of eight donors. Carriers of CMV infection plus the relevant HLA type were discriminated by the cumulative frequency of public TCR beta family members in the study cohort and in an independent 352-donor cohort.

Reads for this sample came from an Illumina HiSeq 1500. Starting from the raw public reads, TCRdb applied fastp trimming at Q25, assembled clones with MiXCR and retained in-frame beta chains. Every CDR3 protein is listed once, alongside the most common genes and DNA of its rows. Here the sample has roughly 200,000 distinct CDR3 sequences; about 17% occur a single time. The ten largest clones take up about 23% of the sample. Of note for this clonotype: The clone's antigen remains unknown. It has no much larger one-base neighbor in the sample; base qualities were not kept.

The source is a human donor in good health (CMV status not recorded). Some clones in this sample may be carry-over from other donors' samples. Input material: CD8+ T cells from PBMCs.

For the CDR3, the sequence is CASSYSVPGELFF. The nucleotides read TGTGCCAGCAGTTACTCGGTTCCAGGGGAGCTGTTTTTT. The V and J segments used are TRBV6-2 or TRBV6-3 and TRBJ2-2; too little of a D gene remains to name it. V gives up 0 bases and J gives up 8 bases, and the segment between their germline ends measures 7 bases. The CDR3 covers 13 residues, taking in both the cysteine and the phenylalanine. The only DNA kept is the CDR3, 39 bases in frame from the first base. In the germline V gene, CDR1 corresponds to MNHEY and CDR2 to SVGEGT.